The 28 T cell receptor beta chains below were found in one sample sequenced in a study of blood T cell repertoires in COVID-19. The protocol was immunoSEQ multiplex PCR, while the TCRdb copy is restricted to in-frame clones and leaves out a portion. The sample has 200,000 or so clones; 70% to 85% are singletons. Sequencing was performed on peripheral blood. The receptor set was obtained from a woman aged 25 to 39 with acute or convalescent COVID-19.

This clone was picked up one time. The chain employs TRBV5-1 and TRBJ1-4; tentative D call: TRBD1 (5 bases). The CDR3 is 13 amino acids. Trimming shortened V by 0 bases and J by 5 bases, and 5 bases separated the two germline ends. Per germline, CDR1 SGHRS and CDR2 YFSETQ. The chain's CDR3 is CASSLDRNEKLFF. CDR3 sequence (DNA): TGCGCCAGCAGCTTGGACAGGAATGAAAAACTGTTTTTT.

V is TRBV2 and J is TRBJ1-2; perhaps TRBD1 as D (6 bases). This CDR3 contains 17 residues. Germline CDR1 reads SNHLY; CDR2 reads FYNNEI. Trimming removed 7 bases from V and 4 bases from J, with 25 bases in between. The CDR3 here is CASKPPSFSTGAYGYTF. Written as DNA, the CDR3 is TGTGCCAGCAAGCCCCCTTCTTTTTCGACAGGAGCCTATGGCTACACCTTC. Combining the CDR3 with reference TRBV2 and TRBJ1-2 gives the whole variable domain EPEVTQTPSHQVTQMGQEVILRCVPISNHLYFYWYRQILGQKVEFLVSFYNNEISEKSEIFDDQFSVERPDGSNFTLKIRSTKLEDSAMYFCASKPPSFSTGAYGYTFGSGTRLTVV.

The V and J genes are TRBV7-9 and TRBJ2-1; 10 bases align to TRBD2. V was pared by 4 bases and J by 5 bases, with 2 bases of the junction left unmatched. The CDR3 spans 14 residues. Germline loops: CDR1 SEHNR, CDR2 FQNEAQ (reference sequence). CDR3 nucleotide sequence: TGTGCCAGCAGCTCGGGACTAGCGAACAATGAGCAGTTCTTC. It is translated as CASSSGLANNEQFF. The complete variable domain, with remaining parts taken from reference TRBV7-9 and TRBJ2-1, reads DTGVSQNPRHKITKRGQNVTFRCDPISEHNRLYWYRQTLGQGPEFLTYFQNEAQLEKSRLLSDRFSAERPKGSFSTLEIQRTEQGDSAMYLCASSSGLANNEQFFGPGTRLTVL.

The J gene is TRBJ2-7, the V gene TRBV30, with D unclear. Per germline, CDR1 GTSNPN and CDR2 SVGIG (reference sequence). Trimming removed 5 bases at V and 2 bases at J, with 7 bases between. The CDR3 is 11 residues long. CDR3 nucleotide sequence: TGTGCCTGGCGTAGCACCTACGAGCAGTACTTC. This sequence encodes CAWRSTYEQYF.

This chain uses TRBV6-5 with TRBJ2-1, with a tentative D call TRBD2 (5 bases). Trimming pared 7 bases from V and 4 bases from J, leaving 5 bases between. The V gene's germline CDR1 is MNHEY and CDR2 SVGAGI. The CDR3 is 11 residues long. DNA of the CDR3: TGTGCCAGCAAGCGGTACAATGAGCAGTTCTTC. It codes for CASKRYNEQFF.

This chain uses TRBV28 with TRBJ2-7; 14 bases line up with TRBD2. The CDR3 totals 16 residues. Germline-derived CDR1 and CDR2 are MDHEN and SYDVKM. Trimming took 5 bases from V and 5 from J; bases not matched to a gene: 8. This CDR3 is CASSPDGTSGRHEQYF. The CDR3 DNA reads as TGTGCCAGCAGTCCGGACGGGACTAGCGGGAGACACGAGCAGTACTTC.

This clone was seen only once. This chain joins TRBV9 and TRBJ2-1; D not resolved. The germline gives CDR1 SGDLS, CDR2 YYNGEE. The ends were cut back, 2 bases at V and 5 bases at J, with 14 bases in the middle. This CDR3 is 15 amino acids long. CDR3 in amino acids: CASSVSNTFNNEQFF. The CDR3 DNA reads as TGTGCCAGCAGCGTGAGCAATACTTTTAACAATGAGCAGTTCTTC.

The chain combines TRBV28 with TRBJ2-7; tentative D call: TRBD1 (5 bases). Germline lookup yields CDR1 MDHEN and CDR2 SYDVKM. Trimming left V 4 bases short and J 4 bases short, with 20 bases between. The CDR3 has 16 amino acids. CDR3 nucleotides: TGTGCCAGCAGTTCCCCACAGGCCCATTCCAATTACGAGCAGTACTTC. Its protein product is CASSSPQAHSNYEQYF.

The CDR3 DNA sequence: TGTGCCAGCAGTGAGACTCAGGGATCTAGCACAGATACGCAGTATTTT. Translating it yields CASSETQGSSTDTQYF. The chain carries TRBV6-1 and TRBJ2-3; D is possibly TRBD1 (5 bases). The CDR3 runs to 16 residues. CDR1 and CDR2 from the germline V gene are MNHNS and SASEGT. V lost 3 bases to trimming and J lost 0 bases, with 13 bases between them.

The genes are TRBV6-6 and TRBJ2-2, with no clear D. Trimming took off 7 bases at V and 6 bases at J, with 9 bases between the two ends. Germline assignment: CDR1 MNHNY and CDR2 SVGAGI (reference sequence). The CDR3 runs 12 residues. CDR3 DNA sequence: TGTGCCAGCATAGTGCCCTCCGGGGAGCTGTTTTTT. Amino acids: CASIVPSGELFF.

The genes are TRBV15 and TRBJ1-2, with D uncertain. The CDR3 has 11 amino acids. Per the germline V gene, CDR1 is LNHNV and CDR2 is YYDKDF (reference sequence). Trimming stripped 1 base from V and 7 bases from J, with 4 bases between. The CDR3 nucleotides are TGTGCCACCAGCAGAGGCGGTGGCTACACCTTC. Its protein product is CATSRGGGYTF.

The V call is TRBV29-1, the J call TRBJ1-1; the match to TRBD1 covers 8 bases. Germline V lookup: CDR1 SQVTM, CDR2 ANQGSEA. CDR3 length: 13 residues. The junction had 3 bases not matched to a gene; V was cut back by 5 bases and J by 1 base. In DNA, the CDR3 is TGCAGCGTTTCAACAGGGGGGAACACTGAAGCTTTCTTT. Its protein product is CSVSTGGNTEAFF.

The genes are TRBV7-2 and TRBJ2-3; D unclear. This CDR3 has 15 amino acids. The germline V gene has CDR1 SGHTA and CDR2 FQGNSA. V dropped 7 bases and J dropped 2 bases, with 16 bases sitting between them. DNA for the CDR3: TGTGCCAGCACCTCTGACTCGAGGATCACAGATACGCAGTATTTT. Residues: CASTSDSRITDTQYF. The variable domain in full, with the rest retrieved from reference TRBV7-2 and TRBJ2-3, is GAGVSQSPSNKVTEKGKDVELRCDPISGHTALYWYRQSLGQGLEFLIYFQGNSAPDKSGLPSDRFSAERTGGSVSTLTIQRTQQEDSAVYLCASTSDSRITDTQYFGPGTRLTVL.

The rearrangement links TRBV7-8 to TRBJ2-7, with 9 bases identical to TRBD1. This CDR3 comprises 14 residues. Germline CDR1 SGHVS, CDR2 FQNEAQ. The trim removed 2 bases at V and 3 bases at J, leaving 2 bases unmatched. The CDR3 sequence is CASSLMGQGYEQYF. In DNA form, the CDR3 reads TGTGCCAGCAGCTTAATGGGACAGGGCTACGAGCAGTACTTC.

The chain links TRBV3-1 (or the pseudogene TRBV3-2) to TRBJ2-6; 8 bases line up with TRBD1. CDR1 is LGHDT, CDR2 YNNKEL, per germline (reference sequence). The V segment lost 4 bases and the J segment 0 bases; nucleotides outside the gene matches: 11. This CDR3 has 19 residues. The CDR3: CASSPYHDRGTSGANVLTF. DNA for the CDR3: TGTGCCAGCAGCCCCTACCATGACAGGGGTACCTCTGGGGCCAACGTCCTGACTTTC.

This clone was seen a single time. This chain connects TRBV5-1 to TRBJ2-2; 11 bases line up with TRBD1. V lost 4 bases to trimming and J lost 5 bases; unmatched junction nucleotides: 7. CDR1 SGHRS and CDR2 YFSETQ come from the germline V gene. There are 16 residues in the CDR3. In DNA form, the CDR3 reads TGCGCCAGCAGCCCAGGGACAGGGGGTTGGACCGGGGAGCTGTTTTTT. This encodes CASSPGTGGWTGELFF.

The chain carries TRBV7-9 and TRBJ2-7; tentatively, D is TRBD2 (5 bases). CDR3 length: 13 residues. V was clipped by 5 bases and J by 3 bases, with 11 bases between them. Per germline, CDR1 SEHNR and CDR2 FQNEAQ (reference sequence). CDR3 amino acids: CASSGGGDYEQYF. The CDR3, as DNA: TGTGCCAGCAGCGGAGGAGGTGACTACGAGCAGTACTTC.

The chain is built from TRBV19 and TRBJ2-5, with 9 bases fitting TRBD2. The CDR3 has 18 amino acids. Germline CDR1 is LNHDA and CDR2 is SQIVND (reference sequence). The trim removed 1 base at V and 5 bases at J, leaving 14 bases unmatched. The CDR3 sequence is CASSIGLLVAGVPETQYF. CDR3 coding DNA: TGTGCCAGTAGTATAGGCTTGTTGGTAGCGGGAGTACCTGAGACCCAGTACTTC.

The chain carries TRBV7-6 and TRBJ1-4; D ambiguous. Germline CDR1 reads SGHVS; CDR2 reads FNYEAQ. V lost 2 bases and J lost 3, with 13 bases in between. The CDR3 is 16 residues long. The CDR3 region is CASSLIAERANEKLFF. The CDR3 DNA follows: TGTGCCAGCAGCTTAATAGCGGAGAGGGCTAATGAAAAACTGTTTTTT.

This clone has a handful of counts. The chain is built from TRBV11-2 and TRBJ1-6; no firm D call. CDR3 length: 13 residues. The V end lost 0 bases, the J end lost 7 bases, and 4 bases lay between the germline ends. CDR1 and CDR2 from the germline V gene are SGHAT and FQNNGV. The CDR3 loop reads CASSLDVNSPLHF. In nucleotides, the CDR3 is TGTGCCAGCAGCTTAGATGTAAATTCACCCCTCCACTTT. Variable domain in full (rest from reference TRBV11-2 and TRBJ1-6): EAGVAQSPRYKIIEKRQSVAFWCNPISGHATLYWYQQILGQGPKLLIQFQNNGVVDDSQLPKDRFSAERLKGVDSTLKIQPAKLEDSAVYLCASSLDVNSPLHFGNGTRLTVT.

The chain recombines TRBV7-2 with TRBJ1-5; the match to TRBD1 covers 8 bases. The J segment lost 11 bases and the V segment lost 4 bases, leaving 10 bases of the junction unmatched. CDR1 is SGHTA and CDR2 is FQGNSA in the germline V gene. There are 14 residues in the CDR3. The CDR3 loop reads CASSSGQGGSAQHF. The CDR3 nucleotides read TGTGCCAGCAGCTCAGGACAGGGTGGGTCTGCCCAGCATTTT.

The CDR3 sequence is CASSIFGSYNEQFF. For the CDR3, the DNA is TGTGCCAGTAGTATTTTCGGCTCCTACAATGAGCAGTTCTTC. This chain joins TRBV19 and TRBJ2-1; D is uncertain. Germline V gene lookup returns CDR1 LNHDA and CDR2 SQIVND (reference sequence). The V end lost 3 bases, the J end lost 0 bases, and 6 bases lay between the germline ends. The CDR3 runs to 14 residues.

The J gene is TRBJ1-1, the V gene TRBV19; 8 bases are a match to TRBD1. The CDR3 length is 14 residues. V lost 7 bases and J lost 4; bases outside the gene matches: 8. The germline CDR1 and CDR2 sequences are LNHDA and SQIVND (reference sequence). The CDR3 protein is CASTAQGGFTEAFF. DNA of the CDR3: TGTGCCAGTACGGCACAGGGGGGGTTCACTGAAGCTTTCTTT.

This clone was counted between two and nine times. The chain has TRBV5-5 and TRBJ1-4; 9 positions match TRBD1. Germline trimming cut 6 bases from V and 4 bases from J; bases unmatched to any gene: 7. The CDR3 length is 15 residues. Germline assignment: CDR1 SGHKS and CDR2 YYEKEE (reference sequence). The DNA for the CDR3 is TGTGCCAGCACCTACAGGGGGCTGGGTAATGAAAAACTGTTTTTT. This codes for CASTYRGLGNEKLFF.

This chain connects TRBV28 to TRBJ1-3; D remains ambiguous. Germline CDR1 reads MDHEN; CDR2 reads SYDVKM. This CDR3 comprises 16 residues. With 5 bases removed from V and 0 bases from J, the gap between germline ends came to 14 bases. DNA for the CDR3: TGTGCCAGCAGTGAGGGAACAGCGTTCTCTGGAAACACCATATATTTT. The encoded protein is CASSEGTAFSGNTIYF.

The CDR3 here is CASSRGQLGNTEAFF. The DNA for the CDR3 is TGCGCCAGCAGCCGAGGACAGCTGGGGAACACTGAAGCTTTCTTT. The V and J genes are TRBV5-1 and TRBJ1-1; D may be TRBD1 (6 bases). Germline V gives CDR1 SGHRS, CDR2 YFSETQ. V lost 4 bases and J lost 1, with 14 bases in between. There are 15 residues in the CDR3.

The table lists this clone with a count of one. Other nucleotide sequences in the sample specify the same CDR3. J is TRBJ2-7 and V is TRBV6-5; 9 bases fit TRBD2. This CDR3 has 14 residues. The ends lost 6 bases at V and 0 bases at J; junction bases unmatched: 3. CDR1 MNHEY and CDR2 SVGAGI come from the germline V gene. The CDR3 nucleotides read TGTGCCAGCAGACTAGCGGGCGCCTCCTACGAGCAGTACTTC. This encodes CASRLAGASYEQYF.

This chain joins TRBV19 and TRBJ1-1; weak D call: TRBD1 (5 bases). Deletions cut 4 bases from V and 8 bases from J, with 20 bases between. The CDR3 contains 15 residues. Looked up from germline, CDR1 is LNHDA and CDR2 is SQIVND (reference sequence). CDR3 sequence (DNA): TGTGCCAGTAGTAGGGGACTGGGAGGTTGGGGCGAAGCTTTCTTT. Translating it yields CASSRGLGGWGEAFF.